The 14 T cell receptor beta chains below come from one sample, sequenced in a study of cytomegalovirus exposure and HLA in healthy donors. Vbeta (60) and Jbeta (13) primers were used in the PCR. TCRdb's table, derived via immunoSEQ multiplex PCR, lists solely in-frame clones and lacks some. This table has roughly 200,000 clones, roughly four fifths appearing once. Sequencing was done on a sample of PBMCs. These receptors all come from a man in his forties or fifties in good health and CMV-seronegative.

V gene TRBV5-4 combines with J gene TRBJ2-1; the D is unclear. CDR3 size: 15 residues. Trimming removed 0 bases from V and 0 bases from J, with 7 bases in between. Germline CDR1 and CDR2: SGHNT and YYREEE (reference sequence). Here the CDR3 reads CASSLATSSYNEQFF. In nucleotides, the CDR3 is TGTGCCAGCAGCTTGGCAACGAGCTCCTACAATGAGCAGTTCTTC.

The rearrangement joins TRBV18 to TRBJ2-1; 16 bases agree with TRBD2. This CDR3 is built from 20 residues. Germline CDR1 is KGHSH and CDR2 is LQKENI. The V gene end was trimmed by 0 bases and the J gene end by 6 bases; junction bases not matched to a gene: 11. In DNA, the CDR3 is TGTGCCAGCTCACCACCGGGACTAGCGGGGGGGCCAGGATCCCGCAATGAGCAGTTCTTC. This gives the protein CASSPPGLAGGPGSRNEQFF.

This clone was seen only once. The rearrangement uses TRBV6-5 and TRBJ1-3; tentative D call: TRBD1 (6 bases). Trimming pared 10 bases from V and 4 bases from J, leaving 14 bases between. CDR1 and CDR2 (germline): MNHEY, SVGAGI. CDR3 length: 13 residues. Here the CDR3 reads CATSGALGNTIYF. The CDR3 DNA follows: TGTGCCACCTCAGGGGCATTGGGAAACACCATATATTTT.

The chain has TRBV4-1 and TRBJ2-7; D perhaps matches TRBD1 (5 bases). The V end was cut by 1 base, the J end by 2 bases, with 15 bases between. The CDR3 covers 16 residues. CDR1 MGHRA and CDR2 YSYEKL come from the germline V gene. The CDR3 DNA reads TGCGCCAGCAGCCAAGGGACATTCAATTCCCCCTACGAGCAGTACTTC. Encoded protein: CASSQGTFNSPYEQYF.

The gene calls are TRBV4-3 and TRBJ1-4; D not certain. V lost 1 base and J lost 8, with 14 bases in between. This CDR3 spans 15 amino acids. Looked up from germline, CDR1 is LGHNA and CDR2 is YSLEER. DNA of the CDR3: TGCGCCAGCAGCCAAGGATCCGGGAGGGAAGAAAAACTGTTTTTT. This sequence encodes CASSQGSGREEKLFF.

This chain joins TRBV25-1 and TRBJ1-5, with D perhaps TRBD1 (6 bases). From germline, CDR1 is MGHDK and CDR2 SYGVNS. The germline V and J ends were trimmed by 3 bases and 4 bases, with 19 bases remaining between them. This CDR3 is 17 amino acids long. The CDR3 reads CASSDAGGQPGNQPQHF. CDR3 DNA: TGTGCCAGCAGTGACGCCGGAGGACAGCCTGGGAATCAGCCCCAGCATTTT. Drawing the rest from reference TRBV25-1 and TRBJ1-5, the complete variable domain is EADIYQTPRYLVIGTGKKITLECSQTMGHDKMYWYQQDPGMELHLIHYSYGVNSTEKGDLSSESTVSRIRTEHFPLTLESARPSHTSQYLCASSDAGGQPGNQPQHFGDGTRLSIL.

The V and J genes are TRBV6-1 and TRBJ2-7, with D maybe TRBD2 (5 bases). Trimming removed 7 bases at V and 9 bases at J, with 13 bases between. The CDR3 has 11 amino acids. Germline V gene lookup returns CDR1 MNHNS and CDR2 SASEGT. CDR3 sequence (DNA): TGTGCCAGCACCGGGCGGGCGGTGCAGTACTTC. Translation gives CASTGRAVQYF.

V is TRBV2 and J is TRBJ2-5; 8 bases are shared with TRBD1. This CDR3 region has 13 residues. CDR1 SNHLY and CDR2 FYNNEI come from the germline V gene. V was pared by 6 bases and J by 1 base, with 1 base of the junction left unmatched. The CDR3 DNA sequence: TGTGCCAGCAGAACAGGGGGCCAAGAGACCCAGTACTTC. It translates to CASRTGGQETQYF.

The chain couples TRBV2 to TRBJ2-3; D remains ambiguous. V was pared by 3 bases and J by 1 base, with 11 bases between. Germline CDR1 reads SNHLY; CDR2 reads FYNNEI. The length of the CDR3 is 15 residues. The CDR3 sequence is CASSDKLRRTDTQYF. The CDR3 DNA reads TGTGCCAGCAGTGACAAGTTGAGGCGCACAGATACGCAGTATTTT.

The rearrangement joins TRBV29-1 to TRBJ2-7; D perhaps matches TRBD2 (7 bases). The germline gives CDR1 SQVTM, CDR2 ANQGSEA. The ends were cut back, 6 bases at V and 2 bases at J, with 20 bases in the middle. The CDR3 has 15 amino acids. CDR3 sequence (DNA): TGCAGCGTAATGACCTCGAGGGGGGGGCCCTACGAGCAGTACTTC. This codes for CSVMTSRGGPYEQYF.

The J gene is TRBJ2-5, the V gene TRBV10-3, with D uncertain. The better agreement between TRBJ2-7 and the DNA end casts doubt on the J call. This CDR3 comprises 13 residues. Germline V lookup: CDR1 ENHRY, CDR2 SYGVKD. CDR3 sequence: CAISESKVYEQYF. CDR3 DNA: TGTGCCATCAGTGAGTCGAAAGTCTACGAGCAGTACTTC.

The V call is TRBV11-2, the J call TRBJ1-2, with D perhaps TRBD1 (6 bases). V was cut by 1 base and J by 2 bases, with 11 bases left in between. Looked up from germline, CDR1 is SGHAT and CDR2 is FQNNGV. The CDR3 runs 15 residues. CDR3 in amino acids: CASSLVQGQNYGYTF. CDR3 DNA: TGTGCCAGCAGCTTAGTTCAGGGGCAGAACTATGGCTACACCTTC.

The chain links TRBV7-8 to TRBJ2-7; a weak D match, TRBD1 (5 bases). CDR3 size: 14 residues. The V gene lost 3 bases and the J gene lost 0 bases, with 9 bases spanning the gap. Per germline, CDR1 SGHVS and CDR2 FQNEAQ. The CDR3 region has the DNA TGTGCCAGCAGCTTTACGACAGCCTCCTACGAGCAGTACTTC. Its translation is CASSFTTASYEQYF.

In nucleotides, the CDR3 is TGCAGCATCAGACAGGGGGCTTCCTATGGCTACACCTTC. This codes for CSIRQGASYGYTF. The gene calls are TRBV29-1 and TRBJ1-2, with 10 bases fitting TRBD1. CDR1 SQVTM and CDR2 ANQGSEA come from the germline V gene. J was trimmed by 4 bases and V by 8 bases; bases with no gene match: 7. The CDR3 has 13 amino acids.